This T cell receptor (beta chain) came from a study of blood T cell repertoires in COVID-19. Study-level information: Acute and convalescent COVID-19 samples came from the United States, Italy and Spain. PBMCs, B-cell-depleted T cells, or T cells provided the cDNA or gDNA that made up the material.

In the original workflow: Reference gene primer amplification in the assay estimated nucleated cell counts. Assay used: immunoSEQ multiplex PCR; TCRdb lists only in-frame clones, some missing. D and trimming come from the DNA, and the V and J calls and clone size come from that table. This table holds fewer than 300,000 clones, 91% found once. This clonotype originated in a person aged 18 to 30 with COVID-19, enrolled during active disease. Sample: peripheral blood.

This CDR3 reads CASGLGGREQFF. CDR3 in DNA: TGTGCTAGTGGTTTAGGGGGCCGCGAGCAGTTCTTC. The chain is built from TRBV12-5 and TRBJ2-1; the match to TRBD1 covers 7 bases. Germline CDR1 and CDR2: LGHNT and FRNRAP. V trimming: 3 bases; J trimming: 10 bases; junction bases outside the gene matches: 3. CDR3 length: 12 amino acids.